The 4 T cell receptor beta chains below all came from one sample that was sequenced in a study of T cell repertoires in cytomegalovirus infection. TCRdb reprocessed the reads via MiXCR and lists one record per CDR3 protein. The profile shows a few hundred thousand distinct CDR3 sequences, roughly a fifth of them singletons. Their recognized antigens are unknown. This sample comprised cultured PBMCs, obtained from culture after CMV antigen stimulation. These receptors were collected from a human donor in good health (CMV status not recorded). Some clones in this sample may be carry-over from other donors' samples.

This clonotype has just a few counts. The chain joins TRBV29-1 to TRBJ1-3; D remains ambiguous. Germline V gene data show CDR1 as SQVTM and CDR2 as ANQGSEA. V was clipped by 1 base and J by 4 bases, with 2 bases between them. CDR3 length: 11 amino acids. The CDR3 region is CSVEGGNTIYF. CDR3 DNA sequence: TGCAGCGTTGAAGGGGGAAACACCATATATTTT.

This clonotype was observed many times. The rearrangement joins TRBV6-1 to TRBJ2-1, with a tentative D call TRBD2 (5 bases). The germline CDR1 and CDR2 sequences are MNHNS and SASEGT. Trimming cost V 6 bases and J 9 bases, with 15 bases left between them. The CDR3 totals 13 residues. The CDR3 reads CASRPTRTGEQFF. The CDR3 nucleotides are TGTGCCAGCAGGCCTACTAGAACGGGTGAGCAGTTCTTC.

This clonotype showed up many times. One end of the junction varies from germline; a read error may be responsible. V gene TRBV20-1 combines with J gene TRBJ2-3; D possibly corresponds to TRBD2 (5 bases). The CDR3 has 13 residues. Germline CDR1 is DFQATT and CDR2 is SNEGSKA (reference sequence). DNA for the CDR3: TGCAGTGCCGACTCTCTGCTAGCAGAAACGCAGTATTTT. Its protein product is CSADSLLAETQYF.

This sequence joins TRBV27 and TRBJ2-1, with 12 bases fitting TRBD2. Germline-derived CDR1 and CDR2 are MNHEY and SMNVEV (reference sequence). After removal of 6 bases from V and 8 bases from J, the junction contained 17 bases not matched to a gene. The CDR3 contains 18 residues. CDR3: CASSRRLAGGPRNDEQFF. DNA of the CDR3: TGTGCCAGCAGCCGGCGGCTAGCGGGAGGGCCTCGTAACGATGAGCAGTTCTTC.